Following are 23 T cell receptor beta chains from one sample sequenced in a study of tumor-infiltrating lymphocytes in localized non-small cell lung cancer. Produced via immunoSEQ multiplex PCR; TCRdb's table is partial and in-frame only. The sample carries fewer than 7,500 clones, about 57% recorded once. The sample taken for sequencing was lung tumor tissue. These receptors all stem from a human donor with non-small cell lung cancer.

In its sample, this clone was seen a few times. The genes are TRBV19 and TRBJ1-3; maybe TRBD1 (6 bases). The CDR3 is made up of 14 amino acids. The V end was cut by 7 bases, the J end by 1 base, with 11 bases between. The germline V gene has CDR1 LNHDA and CDR2 SQIVND (reference sequence). CDR3 in amino acids: CASTTGFSGNTIYF. The CDR3 bases are TGTGCCAGTACCACAGGGTTTTCTGGAAACACCATATATTTT.

This clone was detected a few times. CDR3 sequence: CASSESRQGRKTQYF. For the CDR3, the DNA is TGCGCCAGCAGTGAGTCGAGGCAGGGAAGGAAGACCCAGTACTTC. The rearrangement links TRBV10-1 to TRBJ2-5, with D tentatively TRBD1 (5 bases). The CDR3 sequence is 15 residues long. V was clipped by 0 bases and J by 6 bases, with 14 bases between them. CDR1 WNHNN and CDR2 SYGVQD come from the germline V gene (reference sequence).

The V call is TRBV5-6, the J call TRBJ2-5, with D possibly TRBD2 on 5 matching bases. CDR1 is SGHDT and CDR2 is YYEEEE in the germline V gene. The CDR3 length is 15 residues. Trimming took 5 bases from V and 1 from J, leaving 15 bases between them. Here the CDR3 DNA reads TGTGCCAGCAGGAAGGTTAGCGTCGGCCAAGAGACCCAGTACTTC. Residues: CASRKVSVGQETQYF.

The chain uses TRBV7-2 and TRBJ1-6, with 8 bases matching TRBD1. Trimming took 4 bases from V and 7 from J; bases not matched to a gene: 6. This CDR3 has 15 residues. In germline, CDR1 is SGHTA, CDR2 FQGNSA. DNA of the CDR3: TGTGCCAGCAGCTCCCGAGGACAGGGCAATTCACCCCTCCACTTT. It is translated as CASSSRGQGNSPLHF.

This clone was counted a few times. J is TRBJ1-3 and V is TRBV5-5, with D tentatively TRBD1 (5 bases). Per the germline V gene, CDR1 is SGHKS and CDR2 is YYEKEE (reference sequence). The CDR3 length is 14 residues. V was clipped by 4 bases and J by 3 bases, with 11 bases between them. Written as DNA, the CDR3 is TGTGCCAGCAGCCGCGGGGGTGGTGGAAACACCATATATTTT. This codes for CASSRGGGGNTIYF.

The rearrangement uses TRBV29-1 and TRBJ2-1, with 9 bases lining up with TRBD2. This CDR3 has 13 residues. J was trimmed by 8 bases and V by 4 bases; bases with no gene match: 6. CDR1 and CDR2 from the germline V gene are SQVTM and ANQGSEA. The CDR3 protein is CSVGLAGTDEQFF. CDR3 nucleotides: TGCAGCGTTGGGCTAGCGGGGACCGATGAGCAGTTCTTC.

This clone is categorized as medium-sized. The rearrangement joins TRBV21-1 to TRBJ2-3; the table's TRBD2 call for D was not verified on the DNA. TRBV21-1 is an annotated pseudogene. This CDR3 has 18 amino acids. CDR3 sequence reads: CASSKVKTSGGTTDTQYF. In nucleotides, the CDR3 is TGTGCCAGCAGCAAAGTGAAGACTAGCGGGGGGACCACAGATACGCAGTATTTT.

This chain uses TRBV29-1 with TRBJ2-7, with TRBD1 matching 10 bases. The germline CDR1 and CDR2 sequences are SQVTM and ANQGSEA. The CDR3 length is 13 residues. V shed 8 bases, J shed 4 bases, and the junction held 8 bases outside the gene matches. The CDR3 loop reads CSYSGDRGYEQYF. Here the CDR3 DNA reads TGCAGCTACAGCGGGGACAGGGGATACGAGCAGTACTTC.

The chain carries TRBV9 and TRBJ1-6; weak D call: TRBD1 (5 bases). This CDR3 contains 14 residues. In germline, CDR1 is SGDLS, CDR2 YYNGEE. V was shortened by 1 base and J by 8 bases, with 10 bases between the two germline ends. DNA for the CDR3: TGTGCCAGCAGCGTAACGCAGGGTGATTCACCCCTCCACTTT. Translating gives CASSVTQGDSPLHF.

The chain uses TRBV6-5 and TRBJ2-1; D could derive from TRBD1 or TRBD2 (6 bases each). Trimming left V 5 bases short and J 7 bases short, with 18 bases between. Germline V gene sequence: CDR1 MNHEY, CDR2 SVGAGI. There are 15 residues in the CDR3. DNA of the CDR3: TGTGCCAGCAGTCGTCCGGGGGCCGGGGGAAATGAGCAGTTCTTC. It specifies CASSRPGAGGNEQFF.

This chain links TRBV28 with TRBJ2-7; TRBD2 agrees at 12 bases. The CDR3 is made up of 14 amino acids. Per the germline V gene, CDR1 is MDHEN and CDR2 is SYDVKM. Trimming removed 2 bases from V and 6 bases from J; junction bases left unmatched: 2. The DNA for the CDR3 is TGTGCCAGCAGTTTAAGGGGACTAGCGGGCGAGCAGTACTTC. The encoded protein is CASSLRGLAGEQYF.

The chain has TRBV19 and TRBJ2-7, with D tentatively TRBD1 or TRBD2 (5 bases each). Trimming removed 5 bases at V and 0 bases at J, with 14 bases between. Germline CDR1 is LNHDA and CDR2 is SQIVND (reference sequence). This CDR3 has 15 residues. CDR3: CASSVGTSSSYEQYF. DNA of the CDR3: TGTGCCAGTAGTGTCGGGACGTCTAGCTCCTACGAGCAGTACTTC.

The rearrangement joins TRBV19 to TRBJ2-5; D call uncertain. This CDR3 contains 10 residues. Deletions cut 9 bases from V and 9 bases from J, with 11 bases between. Germline loops: CDR1 LNHDA, CDR2 SQIVND (reference sequence). The CDR3 reads CASYGPPQYF. Here the CDR3 DNA reads TGTGCCAGCTACGGGCCGCCCCAGTACTTC.

The rearrangement joins TRBV30 to TRBJ1-4, with 9 positions matching TRBD1. The CDR3 spans 12 residues. V lost 3 bases to trimming and J lost 8 bases; unmatched junction nucleotides: 1. Germline V lookup: CDR1 GTSNPN, CDR2 SVGIG (reference sequence). CDR3 nucleotides: TGTGCCTGGAGGACAGGGGGGGAAAAACTGTTTTTT. This encodes CAWRTGGEKLFF.

This chain uses TRBV5-6 with TRBJ1-1, with 7 bases lining up with TRBD1. The germline V gene has CDR1 SGHDT and CDR2 YYEEEE. Trimming removed 3 bases from V and 0 bases from J; junction bases left unmatched: 8. This CDR3 is built from 16 residues. The CDR3 sequence: CASSSGPTGVNTEAFF. The CDR3 DNA is TGTGCCAGCAGCTCCGGGCCCACAGGGGTGAACACTGAAGCTTTCTTT. Full variable domain (missing parts from reference TRBV5-6 and TRBJ1-1): DAGVTQSPTHLIKTRGQQVTLRCSPKSGHDTVSWYQQALGQGPQFIFQYYEEEERQRGNFPDRFSGHQFPNYSSELNVNALLLGDSALYLCASSSGPTGVNTEAFFGQGTRLTVV.

This clone occurred once. The V and J genes are TRBV18 and TRBJ1-5, with 8 bases fitting TRBD1. Germline V gene sequence: CDR1 KGHSH, CDR2 LQKENI. This CDR3 region has 14 residues. Unmatched junction bases numbered 5, after V lost 3 bases and J lost 7 bases. The DNA for the CDR3 is TGTGCCAGCTCACCGGACAGGGTAGGCCAGCCCCAGCATTTT. It codes for CASSPDRVGQPQHF. The whole variable domain, remainder taken from reference TRBV18 and TRBJ1-5, is NAGVMQNPRHLVRRRGQEARLRCSPMKGHSHVYWYRQLPEEGLKFMVYLQKENIIDESGMPKERFSAEFPKEGPSILRIQQVVRGDSAAYFCASSPDRVGQPQHFGDGTRLSIL.

This rearrangement joins TRBV6-6 to TRBJ1-6, with D maybe TRBD1 (5 bases). CDR1 and CDR2 (germline): MNHNY, SVGAGI (reference sequence). Trimming cost V 6 bases and J 7 bases, with 13 bases left between them. The CDR3 has 14 residues. The CDR3 sequence: CASSERGVNSPLHF. Here the CDR3 DNA reads TGTGCCAGCAGCGAACGGGGGGTGAATTCACCCCTCCACTTT.

The V gene is TRBV6-1, the J gene TRBJ1-5; maybe TRBD1 (6 bases). The CDR3 is 15 amino acids. Trimming removed 6 bases at V and 2 bases at J, with 14 bases between. In germline, CDR1 is MNHNS, CDR2 SASEGT. CDR3 in DNA: TGTGCCAGCAGCGTCAGGGGAGGGGGCAATCAGCCCCAGCATTTT. The encoded protein is CASSVRGGGNQPQHF.

The chain is built from TRBV27 and TRBJ1-6; D unclear. Per the germline V gene, CDR1 is MNHEY and CDR2 is SMNVEV (reference sequence). The CDR3 loop spans 15 amino acids. The germline V and J ends were trimmed by 5 bases and 3 bases, with 11 bases remaining between them. CDR3 amino acids: CASSPLPDYNSPLHF. The DNA for the CDR3 is TGTGCCAGCAGTCCTCTGCCAGACTATAATTCACCCCTCCACTTT.

The chain carries TRBV6-5 and TRBJ1-3; D is unclear. The germline V and J ends were trimmed by 4 bases and 2 bases, with 9 bases remaining between them. The CDR3 has 14 amino acids. Per the germline V gene, CDR1 is MNHEY and CDR2 is SVGAGI. CDR3 nucleotide sequence: TGTGCCAGCAGTTCAGGTTTCACTGGAAACACCATATATTTT. Translation gives CASSSGFTGNTIYF.

The chain carries TRBV7-2 and TRBJ1-5; no clear D. The CDR3 contains 13 residues. Germline V lookup: CDR1 SGHTA, CDR2 FQGNSA. The V gene lost 1 base and the J gene lost 6 bases, with 7 bases spanning the gap. In nucleotides, the CDR3 is TGTGCCAGCAGCTTAGTTGTGGGTCAGCCCCAGCATTTT. As protein: CASSLVVGQPQHF. Complete variable domain (other parts from reference TRBV7-2 and TRBJ1-5): GAGVSQSPSNKVTEKGKDVELRCDPISGHTALYWYRQSLGQGLEFLIYFQGNSAPDKSGLPSDRFSAERTGGSVSTLTIQRTQQEDSAVYLCASSLVVGQPQHFGDGTRLSIL.

The rearrangement joins TRBV5-1 to TRBJ1-2, with D unclear. V shed 1 base and J shed 2 bases, with 15 bases lying between them. This CDR3 has 16 residues. CDR1 is SGHRS and CDR2 is YFSETQ in the germline V gene. CDR3 nucleotides: TGCGCCAGCAGCTTGAGCGTCAGCGTATTAAACTATGGCTACACCTTC. It is translated as CASSLSVSVLNYGYTF.

The chain uses TRBV2 and TRBJ1-5; D is possibly TRBD1 (5 bases). The CDR3 totals 16 residues. Germline V gene sequence: CDR1 SNHLY, CDR2 FYNNEI. Trimming left V 5 bases short and J 0 bases short, with 14 bases between. The CDR3, as DNA: TGTGCCAGCAGTAGAACAGGAGACTATAGCAATCAGCCCCAGCATTTT. Protein sequence: CASSRTGDYSNQPQHF.